What follows describes a single TCR beta chain. Its antigen is unidentified. Using its own MiXCR run on the reads, TCRdb lists one record per CDR3 protein. The sample records 600,000 to 700,000 distinct CDR3 sequences, around a third being singletons. The CDR3 has 13 residues. Germline CDR1 MNHNS, CDR2 SASEGT. Trimming removed 3 bases at V and 0 bases at J, with 5 bases between. The sample comes from a study of T cell repertoires in cytomegalovirus infection. The chain recombines TRBV6-1 with TRBJ1-2; D is unresolved. The material was cultured PBMCs, obtained from culture after CMV antigen stimulation. The TCR was taken from a human donor in good health (CMV status not recorded). Some clones in this sample may be carry-over from other donors' samples. The CDR3 nucleotides are TGTGCCAGCAGTGACCGTCCTAACTATGGCTACACCTTC. It codes for CASSDRPNYGYTF.